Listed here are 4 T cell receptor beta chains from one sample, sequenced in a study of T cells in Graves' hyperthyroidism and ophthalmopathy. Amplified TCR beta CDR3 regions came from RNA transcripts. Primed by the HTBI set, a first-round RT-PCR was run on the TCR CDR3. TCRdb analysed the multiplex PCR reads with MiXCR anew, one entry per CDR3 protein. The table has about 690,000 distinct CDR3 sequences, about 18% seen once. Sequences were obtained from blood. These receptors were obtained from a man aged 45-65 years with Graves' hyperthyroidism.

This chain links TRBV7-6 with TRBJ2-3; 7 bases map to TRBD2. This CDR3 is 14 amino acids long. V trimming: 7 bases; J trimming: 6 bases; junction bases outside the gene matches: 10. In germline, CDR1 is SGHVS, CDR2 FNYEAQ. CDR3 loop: CASTPGGGGDTQYF. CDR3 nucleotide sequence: TGTGCCAGCACCCCGGGCGGGGGAGGGGATACGCAGTATTTT.

CDR3 nucleotide sequence: TGTGCCAGTGCCACAGGGGGGGGAGGCTACACCTTC. Translation gives CASATGGGGYTF. The chain couples TRBV19 to TRBJ1-2, with 8 nucleotides matching TRBD1. J was trimmed by 8 bases and V by 8 bases; bases with no gene match: 7. CDR3 length: 12 amino acids. CDR1 is LNHDA and CDR2 is SQIVND in the germline V gene (reference sequence).

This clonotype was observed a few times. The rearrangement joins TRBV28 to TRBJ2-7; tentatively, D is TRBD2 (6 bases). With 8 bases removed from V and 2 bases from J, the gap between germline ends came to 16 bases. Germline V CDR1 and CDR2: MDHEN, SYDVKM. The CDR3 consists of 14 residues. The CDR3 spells CASAEGGVPYEQYF. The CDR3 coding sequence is TGTGCCAGCGCCGAGGGCGGGGTCCCCTACGAGCAGTACTTC.

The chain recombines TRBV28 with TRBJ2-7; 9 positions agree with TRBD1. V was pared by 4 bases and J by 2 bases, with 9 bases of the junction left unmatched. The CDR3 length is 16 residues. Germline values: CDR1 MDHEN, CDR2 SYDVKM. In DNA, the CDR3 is TGTGCCAGCAGTTCCCTTGGGGACAGGGACACCTACGAGCAGTACTTC. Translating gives CASSSLGDRDTYEQYF.